The clone carrying this TCR beta chain turned up a few times. V lost 7 bases to trimming and J lost 3 bases; unmatched junction nucleotides: 3. CDR3 length: 13 amino acids. CDR1 is SNHLY and CDR2 is FYNNEI in the germline V gene. The PCR was carried out with 60 Vbeta primers and 13 Jbeta primers. Using immunoSEQ multiplex PCR, the repertoire was profiled, and TCRdb retains in-frame clones only, with some absent. There are some 150,000 clones in the sample; 79% occur only once, and 2.1% lies in the top ten. This entry is derived from a study of cytomegalovirus exposure and HLA in healthy donors. Input material: PBMCs. The chain combines TRBV2 with TRBJ2-7, with 10 bases fitting TRBD1. The clonotype was recovered from a man aged 35-49 years in good health and CMV-seronegative. The CDR3 reads CASTGTGDYEQYF. The DNA for the CDR3 is TGTGCCAGCACCGGGACAGGGGACTACGAGCAGTACTTC.